The 27 T cell receptor beta chains in this list originate from one sample, sequenced in a study of T cell responses to AZD1222 COVID-19 vaccine. TCRdb's copy holds only in-frame clones and misses some; the assay was immunoSEQ multiplex PCR. This repertoire shows 84,000 or so clones, 70% to 90% found once; its top ten account for approximately 4.7%. Sequencing used peripheral blood, obtained on day 0 of MenACWY control vaccination. These receptors all come from an adult in good health.

The V call is TRBV6-5, the J call TRBJ1-3; no firm D call. CDR1 and CDR2 from the germline V gene are MNHEY and SVGAGI. This CDR3 has 13 residues. V lost 8 bases, J lost 2 bases, and 10 bases lay in between. The CDR3 region has the DNA TGTGCCAGCGGGCTTACTACTGGAAACACCATATATTTT. It translates to CASGLTTGNTIYF.

CDR3: CASSEEGRAYGYTF. The CDR3 nucleotides read TGTGCCAGCAGTGAGGAAGGTAGGGCCTATGGCTACACCTTC. This chain connects TRBV2 to TRBJ1-2; the D is unclear. The CDR3 contains 14 residues. CDR1 is SNHLY, CDR2 FYNNEI, per germline. The ends were cut back, 3 bases at V and 4 bases at J, with 12 bases in the middle. Drawing the rest from reference TRBV2 and TRBJ1-2, the complete variable domain is EPEVTQTPSHQVTQMGQEVILRCVPISNHLYFYWYRQILGQKVEFLVSFYNNEISEKSEIFDDQFSVERPDGSNFTLKIRSTKLEDSAMYFCASSEEGRAYGYTFGSGTRLTVV.

The chain employs TRBV7-6 and TRBJ1-1; D unresolved. The V gene's germline CDR1 is SGHVS and CDR2 FNYEAQ. The CDR3 covers 16 residues. V was clipped by 2 bases and J by 1 base, with 14 bases between them. CDR3 residues: CASSLSGFVRNTEAFF. The CDR3 DNA reads TGTGCCAGCAGCTTATCGGGTTTCGTTAGGAACACTGAAGCTTTCTTT.

The rearrangement uses TRBV12-5 and TRBJ2-1, with 7 nucleotides matching TRBD1. The CDR3 sequence is 13 residues long. Germline V gene data show CDR1 as LGHNT and CDR2 as FRNRAP. V lost 0 bases, J lost 7 bases, and 0 bases stayed unmatched. The CDR3 nucleotides are TGTGCTAGTGGTTTGGTGACAGGGAATGAGCAGTTCTTC. Amino acids: CASGLVTGNEQFF.

CDR3 bases: TGTGCCACTGAGGAGGGGGGAGGAGACGAGCAGTACTTC. Its protein is CATEEGGGDEQYF. This chain joins TRBV10-3 and TRBJ2-7; D possibly matches TRBD1 or TRBD2 (6 bases each). In germline, CDR1 is ENHRY, CDR2 SYGVKD. V lost 10 bases to trimming and J lost 5 bases, with 18 bases between them. The CDR3 is made up of 13 amino acids.

This rearrangement joins TRBV6-5 to TRBJ1-1, with D maybe TRBD1 (5 bases). This CDR3 region has 15 residues. V lost 6 bases, J lost 0 bases, and 14 bases lay in between. Germline V lookup: CDR1 MNHEY, CDR2 SVGAGI. CDR3 amino acids: CASRLKGALNTEAFF. DNA of the CDR3: TGTGCCAGCAGACTCAAAGGGGCTTTGAACACTGAAGCTTTCTTT.

The J gene is TRBJ1-1, the V gene TRBV5-6; D not certain. Deletions cut 6 bases from V and 1 base from J, with 16 bases between. The CDR3 length is 15 residues. Germline values: CDR1 SGHDT, CDR2 YYEEEE. The CDR3 protein is CASTPGRGWNTEAFF. The CDR3 nucleotides are TGTGCCAGCACCCCCGGGCGGGGTTGGAACACTGAAGCTTTCTTT.

The chain links TRBV19 to TRBJ1-3, with no clear D. V shed 1 base and J shed 0 bases, with 7 bases lying between them. This CDR3 has 15 residues. Germline CDR1 is LNHDA and CDR2 is SQIVND (reference sequence). The CDR3 protein is CASSIVPFSGNTIYF. DNA for the CDR3: TGTGCCAGTAGTATAGTACCATTCTCTGGAAACACCATATATTTT.

J is TRBJ2-7 and V is TRBV10-3, with a possible D match to TRBD1 (6 bases). V was shortened by 0 bases and J by 11 bases, with 11 bases between the two germline ends. Germline V gene sequence: CDR1 ENHRY, CDR2 SYGVKD. The length of the CDR3 is 12 residues. CDR3 amino acids: CAISESETGEYF. In nucleotides, the CDR3 is TGTGCCATCAGTGAGTCGGAGACAGGCGAGTACTTC.

The V call is TRBV30, the J call TRBJ2-5, with a tentative D call TRBD1 (5 bases). Germline V gene data show CDR1 as GTSNPN and CDR2 as SVGIG (reference sequence). Trimming removed 2 bases from V and 4 bases from J, with 17 bases in between. The CDR3 length is 15 residues. The CDR3 sequence: CAWSNAGGQGETQYF. The CDR3 DNA reads TGTGCCTGGAGTAACGCCGGTGGGCAGGGAGAGACCCAGTACTTC.

The chain is built from TRBV11-2 and TRBJ1-6; 10 nucleotides align to TRBD1. CDR1 SGHAT and CDR2 FQNNGV come from the germline V gene. Trimming removed 5 bases from V and 7 bases from J; junction bases left unmatched: 2. The CDR3 is 14 amino acids. In nucleotides, the CDR3 is TGTGCCAGCAGCATGGGACAGGGGAATTCACCCCTCCACTTT. Its protein is CASSMGQGNSPLHF.

The chain combines TRBV29-1 with TRBJ1-2; TRBD1 might be the D (5 bases). Trimming cost V 6 bases and J 7 bases, with 21 bases left between them. This CDR3 has 14 amino acids. Germline loops: CDR1 SQVTM, CDR2 ANQGSEA. CDR3 amino acids: CSVGEGLTSLGYTF. The CDR3, as DNA: TGCAGCGTGGGCGAGGGACTGACCTCCCTTGGCTACACCTTC.

This chain links TRBV7-8 with TRBJ2-7; a possible D gene is TRBD2 (7 bases). Germline V gene lookup returns CDR1 SGHVS and CDR2 FQNEAQ. This CDR3 contains 15 residues. The V gene lost 1 base and the J gene lost 2 bases, with 12 bases spanning the gap. CDR3 in DNA: TGTGCCAGCAGCTTAGGGCGGGGGCCCGCCTACGAGCAGTACTTC. Translating gives CASSLGRGPAYEQYF.

This chain connects TRBV6-5 to TRBJ1-6; D remains ambiguous. The V gene's germline CDR1 is MNHEY and CDR2 SVGAGI. CDR3 size: 15 residues. Trimming cost V 7 bases and J 7 bases, with 17 bases left between them. The CDR3 sequence is CASKGPGEANSPLHF. CDR3 sequence (DNA): TGTGCCAGCAAGGGCCCGGGAGAGGCAAATTCACCCCTCCACTTT.

This clone was recorded once. The chain joins TRBV7-9 to TRBJ2-3, with TRBD2 matching over 11 bases. The CDR3 contains 15 residues. With V trimmed by 3 bases and J by 3 bases, 2 bases remained unmatched. The germline gives CDR1 SEHNR, CDR2 FQNEAQ (reference sequence). This CDR3 reads CASSFTSGSTDTQYF. The CDR3 DNA is TGTGCCAGCAGCTTTACTAGCGGGAGTACAGATACGCAGTATTTT.

This chain joins TRBV7-8 and TRBJ1-6; TRBD1 aligns across 9 bases. CDR3 length equals 18 residues. Germline CDR1 SGHVS, CDR2 FQNEAQ. Trimming cost V 1 base and J 5 bases; bases outside gene matches: 9. CDR3 protein: CASSLGFQQGANNSPLHF. Written as DNA, the CDR3 is TGTGCCAGCAGCTTAGGATTTCAACAGGGGGCGAATAATTCACCCCTCCACTTT.

The rearrangement joins TRBV6-4 to TRBJ2-1; D perhaps matches TRBD2 (6 bases). CDR1 MRHNA and CDR2 SNTAGT come from the germline V gene. Trimming removed 5 bases from V and 2 bases from J, with 13 bases in between. The CDR3 covers 15 residues. CDR3: CASSSLPGAYNEQFF. The CDR3 region has the DNA TGTGCCAGCAGTTCCCTCCCGGGGGCCTACAATGAGCAGTTCTTC.

The CDR3 DNA sequence: TGTGCCAGCAGTATACCGGGACCACATAACGAGCAGTACTTC. Residues: CASSIPGPHNEQYF. The genes are TRBV28 and TRBJ2-7, with D possibly being TRBD1 or TRBD2 (5 bases each). V lost 5 bases and J 5 bases, leaving 16 bases between the germline ends. This CDR3 has 14 amino acids. Germline-derived CDR1 and CDR2 are MDHEN and SYDVKM.

The chain couples TRBV5-6 to TRBJ1-2; TRBD1 is a possible D gene (5 bases). V lost 0 bases and J lost 8, with 8 bases in between. The CDR3 covers 12 residues. Germline values: CDR1 SGHDT, CDR2 YYEEEE. The CDR3 sequence is CASSLVGDGYTF. CDR3 coding DNA: TGTGCCAGCAGCTTGGTAGGGGACGGCTACACCTTC.

This chain links TRBV27 with TRBJ2-7, with a possible D match to TRBD1 (6 bases). The V gene's germline CDR1 is MNHEY and CDR2 SMNVEV (reference sequence). Trimming cost V 4 bases and J 4 bases, with 17 bases left between them. There are 15 residues in the CDR3. This CDR3 is CASSWTAASWYEQYF. As DNA, the CDR3 is TGTGCCAGCAGTTGGACAGCGGCGTCGTGGTACGAGCAGTACTTC.

The gene calls are TRBV14 and TRBJ1-1, with D tentatively TRBD1 (6 bases). Trimming pared 5 bases from V and 2 bases from J, leaving 12 bases between. The CDR3 has 14 residues. Germline CDR1 SGHDN, CDR2 FVKESK. CDR3 residues: CASSSRTANTEAFF. The CDR3, as DNA: TGTGCCAGCAGCTCCCGGACAGCCAACACTGAAGCTTTCTTT.

This chain uses TRBV4-3 with TRBJ2-1; D uncertain. The ends were cut back, 2 bases at V and 0 bases at J, with 8 bases in the middle. This CDR3 is built from 15 residues. Germline values: CDR1 LGHNA, CDR2 YSLEER. This CDR3 is CASSQNIGSYNEQFF. CDR3 nucleotides: TGCGCCAGCAGCCAAAATATCGGCTCCTACAATGAGCAGTTCTTC.

V gene TRBV9 combines with J gene TRBJ2-1, with 11 bases fitting TRBD1. This CDR3 region has 15 residues. The germline CDR1 and CDR2 sequences are SGDLS and YYNGEE. J gave up 5 bases and V 2 bases, and 3 bases lay outside the gene matches. Written as DNA, the CDR3 is TGTGCCAGCAGCGTCACGGGACAGGGGGACAATGAGCAGTTCTTC. Protein: CASSVTGQGDNEQFF.

The J gene is TRBJ2-1, the V gene TRBV7-3; tentatively, D is TRBD2 (6 bases). The germline V gene encodes CDR1 SGHTA and CDR2 FQGTGA. Trimming cost V 4 bases and J 2 bases, with 12 bases left between them. The CDR3 totals 15 residues. The CDR3: CASSSRDSAYNEQFF. For the CDR3, the DNA is TGTGCCAGCAGCTCCCGGGACTCCGCCTACAATGAGCAGTTCTTC. The full variable domain, with the rest looked up from reference TRBV7-3 and TRBJ2-1, is GAGVSQTPSNKVTEKGKYVELRCDPISGHTALYWYRQSLGQGPEFLIYFQGTGAADDSGLPNDRFFAVRPEGSVSTLKIQRTERGDSAVYLCASSSRDSAYNEQFFGPGTRLTVL.

Only one count was recorded for this clone. V usage is TRBV6-5 and J usage is TRBJ2-2; D remains unclear. V lost 4 bases and J lost 9, with 12 bases in between. The CDR3 covers 13 residues. Germline V CDR1 and CDR2: MNHEY, SVGAGI. In nucleotides, the CDR3 is TGTGCCAGCAGTTTAGGCTCCTTCAGGGAGCTGTTTTTT. Its protein product is CASSLGSFRELFF.

V usage is TRBV7-2 and J usage is TRBJ1-5, with 9 bases that match TRBD1. The CDR3 runs to 17 residues. Unmatched junction bases numbered 13, after V lost 4 bases and J lost 6 bases. The germline V gene encodes CDR1 SGHTA and CDR2 FQGNSA. CDR3 sequence (DNA): TGTGCCAGCAGCTCGTCGGACAGGGGCGCCCCCAGTCAGCCCCAGCATTTT. It specifies CASSSSDRGAPSQPQHF.

The chain combines TRBV27 with TRBJ2-7; 8 bases agree with TRBD2. V dropped 5 bases and J dropped 6; count of bases not matched to a gene: 12. The CDR3 is made up of 15 amino acids. CDR1 and CDR2 (germline): MNHEY, SMNVEV (reference sequence). CDR3 sequence reads: CASSGGGGTDSEQYF. The CDR3 DNA reads as TGTGCCAGCAGTGGGGGCGGGGGGACCGACTCCGAGCAGTACTTC.